The sequence of this TCR beta chain was determined in a study of OX40 agonist ivuxolimab in advanced cancers. V gave up 4 bases and J gave up 6 bases, with 12 bases separating them. This CDR3 comprises 13 residues. Profiling relied on immunoSEQ multiplex PCR, and the TCRdb table lists in-frame clones only, not all of them. Here the sample spans tens of thousands of clones, 70% to 90% being singletons. This clone was recorded a few times. Source: CD4+ or CD8+ T cells sorted from blood, taken in a trial of the OX40 agonist ivuxolimab. The chain has TRBV7-1 and TRBJ1-2; D gene uncertain. TRBV7-1 is noted as an ORF with a role that remains uncertain. The receptor comes from an adult with an advanced solid tumor such as melanoma, head and neck, liver or kidney cancer. This chain's CDR3 is CASSLSPSDGYTF. CDR3 nucleotides: TGTGCCAGCAGCTTAAGCCCATCGGATGGCTACACCTTC.